The rows below give T cell receptor beta chains drawn from one sample of a study of human T cells and chemical hapten exposure. TCRdb passed the RACE reads through MiXCR, listing each CDR3 protein once. The sample lists around 150,000 distinct CDR3 sequences; about 14% were seen once. The specimen comprised whole blood, sampled in connection with sensitization to the hapten diphenylcyclopropenone (DPC). These TCRs come from a woman aged 25 to 39 with alopecia areata. Some clones in this sample may be carry-over from other donors' samples. Both conserved end residues are part of each CDR3. Fields, in order: clone size, J gene, V gene, D gene, CDR3 protein, CDR3 DNA. The D gene is left open where the match is weak. Some rows mark clone size as missing; the rest say once, few, many or name a class of expanded clone.

>few|TRBJ1-4|TRBV4-3|TRBD1
CASSQDLGQGTTNEKLFF
TGCGCCAGCAGCCAAGATTTGGGACAGGGAACAACTAATGAAAAACTGTTTTTT
>few|TRBJ1-6|TRBV12-3/TRBV12-4|.
CASSRGWQDNSPLHF
TGTGCCAGCAGTAGGGGGTGGCAGGATAATTCACCCCTCCACTTT
>many|TRBJ1-2|TRBV28|.
CASSLRQAPIGHGYTF
TGTGCCAGCAGTTTACGACAGGCCCCCATAGGTCATGGCTACACCTTC
>.|TRBJ2-1|TRBV20-1|.
CSARELRNEQFF
TGCAGTGCTAGAGAGCTTAGGAATGAGCAGTTCTTC
>many|TRBJ2-1|TRBV12-3/TRBV12-4|TRBD2
CASSFPLAGGPGHEQFF
TGTGCCAGCAGTTTTCCCCTAGCGGGAGGGCCGGGTCATGAGCAGTTCTTC
>.|TRBJ1-1|TRBV28|.
CASSYPPRGNTEAFF
TGTGCCAGCAGTTACCCCCCCCGGGGGAACACTGAAGCTTTCTTT
>few|TRBJ2-2|TRBV6-6|TRBD1
CASSYSGTGGELFF
TGTGCCAGCAGTTACTCCGGGACAGGCGGGGAGCTGTTTTTT
>few|TRBJ2-7|TRBV28|TRBD1
CASSLIDRVVEEQYF
TGTGCCAGCAGTTTAATTGACAGGGTGGTGGAAGAGCAGTACTTC
>many|TRBJ2-7|TRBV11-2|.
CASSHPAFYEQYF
TGTGCCAGCAGTCACCCAGCCTTCTACGAGCAGTACTTC
>.|TRBJ1-5|TRBV12-3/TRBV12-4|.
CASSLQGGSNQPQHF
TGTGCCAGCAGTTTACAGGGTGGTAGCAATCAGCCCCAGCATTTT
>.|TRBJ2-7|TRBV18|.
CASSPNFGEQYF
TGTGCCAGCTCACCGAACTTTGGGGAGCAGTACTTC
>.|TRBJ2-3|TRBV7-2|.
CASSAYRTTDTQYF
TGTGCCAGCAGCGCCTACAGGACCACAGATACGCAGTATTTT
>few|TRBJ2-3|TRBV10-1|.
CASSRTITDTQYF
TGCGCCAGCAGTCGGACTATCACAGATACGCAGTATTTT
>.|TRBJ1-2|TRBV25-1|.
CASSTLLGGYTF
TGTGCCAGCAGCACCCTGTTGGGTGGCTACACCTTC
>.|TRBJ2-5|TRBV7-2|.
CASSLAHGWGQETQYF
TGTGCCAGCAGCTTAGCGCACGGGTGGGGGCAAGAGACCCAGTACTTC
>many|TRBJ2-1|TRBV7-2|TRBD2
CASSMTGTSLWDNEQFF
TGTGCCAGCAGCATGACCGGGACTAGCTTGTGGGACAATGAGCAGTTCTTC
>.|TRBJ2-7|TRBV7-2|.
CASSRPGSVYEQYF
TGTGCCAGCAGCCGCCCAGGGTCCGTCTACGAGCAGTACTTC
>few|TRBJ1-3|TRBV18|.
CASSPLWGSDIYF
TGTGCCAGCTCACCACTGTGGGGCAGTGACATATATTTT
>many|TRBJ2-1|TRBV6-2/TRBV6-3|TRBD2
CASRGRLAGYNEQFF
TGTGCCAGCAGGGGACGACTAGCGGGGTACAATGAGCAGTTCTTC
>many|TRBJ2-1|TRBV4-3|TRBD2
CASSQGGLAGISYNEQFF
TGCGCCAGCAGCCAAGGTGGACTAGCGGGGATCTCCTACAATGAGCAGTTCTTC
>.|TRBJ2-7|TRBV5-1|TRBD1
CASSLAPDRATYEQYF
TGCGCCAGCAGCTTGGCCCCGGACAGGGCCACCTACGAGCAGTACTTC
>.|TRBJ2-3|TRBV7-8|TRBD2
CASSARLAGVGDTQYF
TGTGCCAGCAGCGCACGACTAGCGGGGGTGGGAGATACGCAGTATTTT
>.|TRBJ2-7|TRBV27|.
CASSPAGSPYEQYF
TGTGCCAGCAGTCCGGCGGGCAGTCCGTACGAGCAGTACTTC
>many|TRBJ2-7|TRBV9|TRBD2
CASSATLLAGVGEQYF
TGTGCCAGCAGCGCAACCCTACTAGCGGGAGTGGGCGAGCAGTACTTC
>few|TRBJ2-7|TRBV6-6|TRBD2
CASSYSGTSGSYEQYF
TGTGCCAGCAGTTACTCGGGGACTAGCGGGAGCTACGAGCAGTACTTC
>.|TRBJ2-7|TRBV5-4|.
CASSFFGTYEQYF
TGTGCCAGCAGCTTTTTCGGGACCTACGAGCAGTACTTC
>once|TRBJ1-6|TRBV2|TRBD1
CASSEGQVDSSPLHF
TGTGCCAGCAGCGAGGGACAGGTTGATAGCTCACCCCTCCACTTT
>.|TRBJ2-7|TRBV2|.
CASSTNRATEQYF
TGTGCCAGCAGTACCAACAGGGCGACGGAGCAGTACTTC
>.|TRBJ1-2|TRBV20-1|.
CSARNDDRNYGYTF
TGCAGTGCTAGAAACGACGACAGGAACTATGGCTACACCTTC
>few|TRBJ1-1|TRBV4-1|.
CASSQEAGTTEAFF
TGCGCCAGCAGCCAAGAGGCGGGTACGACTGAAGCTTTCTTT
>.|TRBJ2-5|TRBV6-6|.
CASRRDRAQETQYF
TGTGCCAGCAGGCGGGACAGAGCACAAGAGACCCAGTACTTC
>.|TRBJ2-7|TRBV7-2|.
CASSYPRYEQYF
TGTGCCAGCAGCTACCCGCGCTACGAGCAGTACTTC
>many|TRBJ2-7|TRBV29-1|.
CSVRLNSAEQYF
TGCAGCGTTCGGCTGAACTCCGCCGAGCAGTACTTC
>few|TRBJ1-1|TRBV6-2/TRBV6-3|.
CASSYSFATVAFF
TGTGCCAGCAGTTACTCGTTTGCAACGGTGGCTTTCTTT
>few|TRBJ1-4|TRBV5-1|.
CASSLSPGGRGEKLFF
TGCGCCAGCAGCCTGTCTCCCGGGGGGAGAGGTGAAAAACTGTTTTTT
>.|TRBJ2-1|TRBV5-4|.
CASSLTGSFDEQFF
TGTGCCAGCAGCTTAACAGGGTCATTCGATGAGCAGTTCTTC
>many|TRBJ1-6|TRBV13|TRBD1
CASSSTGGASPLHF
TGTGCCAGCAGCTCAACAGGGGGCGCTTCACCCCTCCACTTT
>.|TRBJ2-1|TRBV3-1|TRBD2
CASSRSGTSGVDEQFF
TGTGCCAGCAGCCGTTCCGGGACTAGCGGGGTAGATGAGCAGTTCTTC
>.|TRBJ1-5|TRBV4-3|.
CASSQARETTGAQHF
TGCGCCAGCAGCCAAGCCCGGGAAACAACTGGGGCCCAGCATTTT
>.|TRBJ1-2|TRBV20-1|.
CSATDKNYGYTF
TGCAGTGCTACTGACAAGAACTATGGCTACACCTTC
>.|TRBJ1-2|TRBV14|TRBD1
CASSQYGTGVSYGYTF
TGTGCCAGCAGCCAATATGGGACAGGAGTCTCGTATGGCTACACCTTC
>few|TRBJ1-2|TRBV5-1|TRBD1
CASSEQGIPVYGYTF
TGCGCCAGCAGCGAACAGGGGATTCCCGTCTATGGCTACACCTTC
>many|TRBJ2-1|TRBV7-6|.
CASSLAGRTEQFF
TGTGCCAGCAGCTTAGCGGGACGTACTGAGCAGTTCTTC